Sequencing of this T cell receptor (beta chain) was carried out in a study of beta chain features in type 1 diabetes. Across the whole study: No patient-donor differences in age, gender, total cells or subset yield.

Sort purity for all populations was recorded as exceeding 98%. Expressed TCRB transcripts were sequenced because the entire RNA isolate underwent reverse transcription. This table comes from immunoSEQ multiplex PCR, and its TCRdb copy is limited to in-frame clones, with some not included. The table includes under 500,000 clones, 25% to 35% detected once. Comments on this clone: What it recognizes is unknown.

Germline CDR1 is SEHNR and CDR2 is FQNEAQ (reference sequence). V lost 4 bases and J lost 10, with 13 bases in between. This CDR3 contains 12 residues. Study findings and constraints: Cells with high TCR expression could be over-represented by cDNA sequencing. All four CD4+ subsets of Type 1 diabetes patients contained TCRB CDR3s that were moderately but significantly shorter.

The chain joins TRBV7-9 to TRBJ1-1; D not resolved. This TCR was sampled from a young man in good health. Sequencing used naive CD4+ T cells from blood. The CDR3 reads CASSWRRDSAFF. As DNA, the CDR3 is TGTGCCAGCAGCTGGAGAAGGGATTCAGCTTTCTTT.